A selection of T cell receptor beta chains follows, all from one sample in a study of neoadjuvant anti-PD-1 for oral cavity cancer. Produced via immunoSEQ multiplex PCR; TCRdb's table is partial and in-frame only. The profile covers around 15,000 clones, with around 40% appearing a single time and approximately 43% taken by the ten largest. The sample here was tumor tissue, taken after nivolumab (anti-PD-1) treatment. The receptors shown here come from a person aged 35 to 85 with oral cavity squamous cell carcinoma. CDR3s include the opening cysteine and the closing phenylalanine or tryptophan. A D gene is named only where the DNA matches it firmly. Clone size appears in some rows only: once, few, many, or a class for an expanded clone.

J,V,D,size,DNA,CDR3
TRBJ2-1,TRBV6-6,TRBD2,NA,TGTGCCAGCAGTCAGACTAGCGCAGGCAATGAGCAGTTCTTC,CASSQTSAGNEQFF
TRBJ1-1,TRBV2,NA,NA,TGTGCCAGCAGTGGGGACTACACTGAAGCTTTCTTT,CASSGDYTEAFF
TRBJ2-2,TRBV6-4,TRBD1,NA,TGTGCCAGCAGTGGGGGACAGGACACCGGGGAGCTGTTTTTT,CASSGGQDTGELFF
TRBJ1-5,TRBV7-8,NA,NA,TGTGCCAGCAGCTTGGGGGGGGGTAATAGCAATCAGCCCCAGCATTTT,CASSLGGGNSNQPQHF
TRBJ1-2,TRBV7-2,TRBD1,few,TGTGCCAGCAGCTCCCCGGGACAGGGACTAAAGGGCTACACCTTC,CASSSPGQGLKGYTF
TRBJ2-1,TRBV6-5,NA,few,TGTGCCAGCAGCCGCAGGCGGGACCTATACAATGAGCAGTTCTTC,CASSRRRDLYNEQFF
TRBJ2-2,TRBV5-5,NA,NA,TGTGCCAGCAGCTTGGACCCGGTAATGAACACCGGGGAGCTGTTTTTT,CASSLDPVMNTGELFF
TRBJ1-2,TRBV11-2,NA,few,TGTGCCAGCAGCTTAGTCTCCCCCGACTATGGCTACACCTTC,CASSLVSPDYGYTF
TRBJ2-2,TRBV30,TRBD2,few,TGTGCCTGGAAAATAACTAGCGGGGGGGCCGGGGAGCTGTTTTTT,CAWKITSGGAGELFF
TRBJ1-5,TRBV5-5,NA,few,TGTGCCAGCAGCTTGGGGACAGCTTCCCAGCCCCAGCATTTT,CASSLGTASQPQHF
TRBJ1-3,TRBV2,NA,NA,TGTGCCAGCAGCAACGACCGGGGGGTGTTGGACACCATATATTTT,CASSNDRGVLDTIYF
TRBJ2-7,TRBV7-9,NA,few,TGTGCCAGCAGCTCTAGTGGGGCCTACGAGCAGTACTTC,CASSSSGAYEQYF
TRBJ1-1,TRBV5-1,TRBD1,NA,TGCGCCAGCAGCGGGTCACAGGGGGTTCCTGAAGCTTTCTTT,CASSGSQGVPEAFF
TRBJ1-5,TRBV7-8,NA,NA,TGTGCCAGCAGCCGGGACTCCTTTAGCAATCAGCCCCAGCATTTT,CASSRDSFSNQPQHF
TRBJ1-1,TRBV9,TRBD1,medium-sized,TGTGCCAGCAGCTATACAGGGGTGCCCAACACTGAAGCTTTCTTT,CASSYTGVPNTEAFF
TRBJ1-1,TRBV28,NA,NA,TGTGCCAGCAGTTTAGGGGCAGTTAGGGTTTTCTTT,CASSLGAVRVFF
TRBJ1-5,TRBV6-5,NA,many,TGTGCCAGCAGTTTCAAGGGGCCCTATAGCAATCAGCCCCAGCATTTT,CASSFKGPYSNQPQHF
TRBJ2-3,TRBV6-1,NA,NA,TGTGCCAGCAGCTGGATAAGCACAGATACGCAGTATTTT,CASSWISTDTQYF
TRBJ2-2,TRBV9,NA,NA,TGTGCCAGCAGCCCACTTCTCGGGTCCTCAACCGGGGAGCTGTTTTTT,CASSPLLGSSTGELFF
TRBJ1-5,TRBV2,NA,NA,TGTGCCTGCCAAGGTACCGGTAATCAGCCCCAGCATTTT,CACQGTGNQPQHF
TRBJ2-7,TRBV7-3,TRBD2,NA,TGTGCCAGCAGCCCCCGTGGTAGCGGGGTTGGCGAGCAGTACTTC,CASSPRGSGVGEQYF
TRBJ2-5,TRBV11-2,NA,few,TGTGCCAGCAGCTTACGGCGGGGCCAAGAGACCCAGTACTTC,CASSLRRGQETQYF
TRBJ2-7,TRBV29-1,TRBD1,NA,TGCAGCGTTCTCGGACAGGAGTACGAGCAGTACTTC,CSVLGQEYEQYF
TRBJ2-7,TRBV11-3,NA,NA,TGTGCTCCGGCCACCTACGAGCAGTACTTC,CAPATYEQYF
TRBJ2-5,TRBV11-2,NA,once,TGTGCCAGCAGCTTACCCTCGGACTCAGAGACCCAGTACTTC,CASSLPSDSETQYF
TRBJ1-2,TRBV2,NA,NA,TGTGCCAGCGGCAAGGACGGCTCTGGCTACACCTTC,CASGKDGSGYTF
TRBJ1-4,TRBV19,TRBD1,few,TGTGCCAGTAGTATCGGGACAGGAACTAATGAAAAACTGTTTTTT,CASSIGTGTNEKLFF
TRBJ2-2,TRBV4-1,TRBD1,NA,TGCGCCAGCAGCCTGGGACAGGGGAACACCGGGGAGCTGTTTTTT,CASSLGQGNTGELFF
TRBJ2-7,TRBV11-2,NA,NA,TGTGCCAGCAGCTACCTTTCGGGGATCGCCTACGAGCAGTACTTC,CASSYLSGIAYEQYF
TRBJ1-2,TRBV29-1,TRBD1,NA,TGCAGCGCCGGGGACAGGGGTGGCTATGGCTACACCTTC,CSAGDRGGYGYTF
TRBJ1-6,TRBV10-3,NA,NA,TGTGCCACTTTAGATCCAGGGAGCTCCTATAATTCACCCCTCCACTTT,CATLDPGSSYNSPLHF
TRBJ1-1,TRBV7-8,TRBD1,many,TGTGCCAGCAGCCCCGACAGGGATGATGAAGCTTTCTTT,CASSPDRDDEAFF
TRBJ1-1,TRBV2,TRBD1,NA,TGTGCCAGTGAGACAGGGGGCACTGAAGCTTTCTTT,CASETGGTEAFF
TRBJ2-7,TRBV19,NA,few,TGTGCCAGTAGTAAGGAGAGGGCCTACGAGCAGTACTTC,CASSKERAYEQYF
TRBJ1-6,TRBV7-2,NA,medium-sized,TGTGCCAGCAGGGGTGCAGATTCACCCCTCCACTTT,CASRGADSPLHF
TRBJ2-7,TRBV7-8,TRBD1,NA,TGTGCCAGCAGCTTAGTGCTGCTGACAGGGGTTCCCTACGAGCAGTACTTC,CASSLVLLTGVPYEQYF
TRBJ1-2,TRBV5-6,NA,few,TGTGCCAGCAGCTTGTTTGCCCGGGCTAACTATGGCTACACCTTC,CASSLFARANYGYTF
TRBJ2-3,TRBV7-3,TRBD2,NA,TGTGCCAGCAGCTTAGGGACTAGCGGGGGCACAGATACGCAGTATTTT,CASSLGTSGGTDTQYF
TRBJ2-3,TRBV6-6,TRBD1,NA,TGTGCCAGCAGTTCAGGGGGCGTTGTAGATACGCAGTATTTT,CASSSGGVVDTQYF
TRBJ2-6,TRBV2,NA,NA,TGTGCCAGCAGGGCCGGGACGGGGATCTCTGGGGCCAACGTCCTGACTTTC,CASRAGTGISGANVLTF
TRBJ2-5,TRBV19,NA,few,TGTGCCAGTAGTGCCCCAGGGTCGGAGACCCAGTACTTC,CASSAPGSETQYF